Sequencing of this T cell receptor beta chain was carried out in a study of blood T cell repertoires in COVID-19. This table comes from immunoSEQ multiplex PCR, and its TCRdb copy is limited to in-frame clones, with some not included. This sample yields roughly 350,000 clones, of which approximately 87% are seen a single time; roughly a tenth belongs to the top ten. Trimming cost V 7 bases and J 5 bases, with 5 bases left between them. Germline-derived CDR1 and CDR2 are MNHEY and SVGAGI. This CDR3 is built from 11 residues. Comments on this clone: The same CDR3 is also encoded by other DNA sequences in this sample.

Sequencing used peripheral blood. This chain joins TRBV6-5 and TRBJ2-2; D gene uncertain. The clonotype was recovered from a woman in her thirties with COVID-19, enrolled during active disease. This chain's CDR3 is CASTRTGELFF. The CDR3 DNA reads as TGTGCCAGCACCAGGACCGGGGAGCTGTTTTTT.